This TCR beta chain was recovered during a study of cytomegalovirus exposure and HLA in healthy donors. This clone showed up just once. The germline gives CDR1 MNHEY, CDR2 SMNVEV (reference sequence). The ends were cut back, 5 bases at V and 10 bases at J, with 18 bases in the middle. This CDR3 is built from 14 residues. Vbeta (60) and Jbeta (13) primers were used in the PCR. TCRdb's table, derived via immunoSEQ multiplex PCR, lists solely in-frame clones and lacks some. The sample holds over 90,000 clones; approximately 87% are singletons and the top ten take 2.5% to 3%. Sequencing was performed on PBMCs. The chain recombines TRBV27 with TRBJ1-5, with D maybe TRBD1 (5 bases). The receptor comes from a man aged 35-49 years in good health and CMV-seronegative. As DNA, the CDR3 is TGTGCCAGCAGTCCGTTTGGGACGGGAGATCCCCAGCATTTT. It specifies CASSPFGTGDPQHF.